The 29 T cell receptor beta chains reported below all come from one sample, sequenced in a study of blood T cells in healthy people across ages. Together with a sample-barcoded 5' primer, a J-beta primer mix was included in a second PCR lasting roughly 6 to 12 cycles. TCRdb called the 5' RACE reads again in MiXCR, with one record for every CDR3 protein. The top ten hold roughly 9% of the sample, which has 600,000 to 850,000 distinct CDR3 sequences, 20% to 30% seen once. The sample was also linked to a second study, of T cells of mothers and their children.

The sequenced sample was blood. The receptors here all came from a boy aged 5 to 17 in good health.

This clonotype has only a few counts. The genes are TRBV7-9 and TRBJ2-7; unclear D gene. V was pared by 11 bases and J by 0 bases, with 14 bases between. The CDR3 length is 13 residues. Germline values: CDR1 SEHNR, CDR2 FQNEAQ (reference sequence). CDR3 residues: CAERNSGSYEQYF. Here the CDR3 DNA reads TGTGCCGAAAGGAACAGTGGCTCCTACGAGCAGTACTTC.

Comments on this clonotype: The CDR3 ends on some other residue instead of the conserved phenylalanine or tryptophan, so this is likely a read error. The V call is TRBV7-6, the J call TRBJ2-5, with D maybe TRBD1 (7 bases). The J call is doubtful: the DNA matches TRBJ2-7 better. This CDR3 has 16 amino acids. CDR1 is SGHVS and CDR2 is FNYEAQ in the germline V gene. The CDR3 DNA reads TGTGCCAGCAGCACTCCCCGACCAGGGGGGTCCTACGAGCAGTACCTC. It translates to CASSTPRPGGSYEQYL.

A few counts support this clonotype. The V gene is TRBV29-1, the J gene TRBJ2-1; a weak D match, TRBD2 (6 bases). The tail of the sequence fits TRBJ2-7 better, so the J call may be wrong. Per the germline V gene, CDR1 is SQVTM and CDR2 is ANQGSEA. The length of the CDR3 is 15 residues. The CDR3 reads CSVSGSGLKAYEQYF. CDR3 DNA: TGCAGCGTCTCAGGGTCGGGACTGAAGGCCTACGAGCAGTACTTC.

This clonotype was recorded a few times. The chain carries TRBV6-5 and TRBJ2-5, with D perhaps TRBD2 (6 bases). Germline CDR1 reads MNHEY; CDR2 reads SVGAGI. V lost 6 bases to trimming and J lost 7 bases, with 15 bases between them. The CDR3 consists of 13 residues. The CDR3 here is CASSRPGLVTQYF. CDR3 coding DNA: TGTGCCAGCAGCCGCCCGGGACTGGTGACCCAGTACTTC.

This clonotype was recorded a few times. The rearrangement links TRBV28 to TRBJ2-5; TRBD2 matches at 7 bases. The J call is uncertain, as TRBJ2-7 better fits the DNA end. The CDR3 runs to 16 residues. CDR1 MDHEN and CDR2 SYDVKM come from the germline V gene. CDR3 sequence reads: CASSPGVPLADYEQYF. The CDR3 coding sequence is TGTGCCAGCAGTCCCGGGGTCCCCCTAGCGGATTACGAGCAGTACTTC.

V usage is TRBV29-1 and J usage is TRBJ2-4, with 9 bases that match TRBD1. V gave up 6 bases and J gave up 5 bases; unmatched junction bases: 2. CDR3 length: 12 residues. Germline lookup yields CDR1 SQVTM and CDR2 ANQGSEA. The CDR3 spells CSVWTGENIQYF. CDR3 DNA sequence: TGCAGCGTATGGACAGGGGAAAACATTCAGTACTTC.

In this sample, this clonotype turned up a few times. This chain uses TRBV7-9 with TRBJ1-2, with a tentative D call TRBD1 (6 bases). Germline CDR1 reads SEHNR; CDR2 reads FQNEAQ (reference sequence). CDR3 length equals 14 residues. Trimming removed 5 bases from V and 4 bases from J, with 14 bases in between. In DNA form, the CDR3 reads TGTGCCAGCAGCAAGGGGGACTCCAGCTATGGCTACACCTTC. Translation gives CASSKGDSSYGYTF.

As concerns this clonotype: The junction does not match germline at one end; this may be a read error. The V call is TRBV7-2, the J call TRBJ2-5, with 8 bases identical to TRBD2. TRBJ2-7 matches the DNA end more closely, so the J call is doubtful. Germline V gene lookup returns CDR1 SGHTA and CDR2 FQGNSA. CDR3 length: 15 residues. The CDR3 reads CASSDVSGTSSEQYF. The DNA for the CDR3 is TGTGCCAGCAGCGATGTTAGCGGGACGTCCTCCGAGCAGTACTTC.

The V call is TRBV11-2, the J call TRBJ2-1, with 9 bases aligning to TRBD2. Germline V lookup: CDR1 SGHAT, CDR2 FQNNGV. This CDR3 region has 17 residues. V shed 1 base, J shed 4 bases, and the junction held 8 bases outside the gene matches. CDR3 in DNA: TGTGCCAGCAGCTTAGTTCGGGGACTAGCAGTATACAATGAGCAGTTCTTC. Protein product: CASSLVRGLAVYNEQFF.

In this sample, this clonotype turned up a few times. The chain uses TRBV29-1 and TRBJ1-2; a possible D gene is TRBD1 (6 bases). The germline V gene has CDR1 SQVTM and CDR2 ANQGSEA. The CDR3 contains 11 residues. Trimming removed 3 bases from V and 6 bases from J, with 8 bases in between. The CDR3: CSVEAGDGYTF. The CDR3 DNA is TGCAGCGTTGAGGCAGGGGATGGCTACACCTTC.

This clonotype was seen a few times. The rearrangement links TRBV5-5 to TRBJ2-2; D is undetermined. CDR3 length: 14 residues. Per the germline V gene, CDR1 is SGHKS and CDR2 is YYEKEE (reference sequence). Trimming left V 0 bases short and J 7 bases short, with 10 bases between. The CDR3 loop is CASSLDGVGGELFF. The CDR3 nucleotides read TGTGCCAGCAGCTTGGATGGGGTGGGCGGGGAGCTGTTTTTT. Full variable domain (remainder filled in from reference TRBV5-5 and TRBJ2-2): DAGVTQSPTHLIKTRGQQVTLRCSPISGHKSVSWYQQVLGQGPQFIFQYYEKEERGRGNFPDRFSARQFPNYSSELNVNALLLGDSALYLCASSLDGVGGELFFGEGSRLTVL.

This chain uses TRBV5-4 with TRBJ2-7; 7 nucleotides match TRBD1. V lost 4 bases and J lost 3; bases outside the gene matches: 4. CDR1 and CDR2 from the germline V gene are SGHNT and YYREEE (reference sequence). This CDR3 has 13 residues. CDR3 amino acids: CASSTTGIYEQYF. The CDR3 DNA reads as TGTGCCAGCAGCACGACAGGGATCTACGAGCAGTACTTC.

This clonotype was recorded a few times. This chain uses TRBV6-6 with TRBJ2-7, with 9 nucleotides matching TRBD1. This CDR3 has 15 residues. The J segment lost 5 bases and the V segment lost 6 bases, leaving 11 bases of the junction unmatched. Germline V gene sequence: CDR1 MNHNY, CDR2 SVGAGI (reference sequence). CDR3 protein: CASSKPDRGLNEQYF. In nucleotides, the CDR3 is TGTGCCAGCAGCAAGCCCGACAGGGGGTTGAACGAGCAGTACTTC.

In this sample, this clonotype turned up a few times. The V gene is TRBV29-1, the J gene TRBJ2-6; D gene ambiguous. This CDR3 contains 15 residues. Germline V gene sequence: CDR1 SQVTM, CDR2 ANQGSEA. V was shortened by 4 bases and J by 0 bases, with 10 bases between the two germline ends. CDR3 sequence (DNA): TGCAGCGTTGTATGGCAAAACTCTGGGGCCAACGTCCTGACTTTC. This sequence encodes CSVVWQNSGANVLTF.

In nucleotides, the CDR3 is TGCGCCAGCAGCTCCCAACCGGGACAGACACACACAACTAATGAAAAACTGTTTTTT. It encodes CASSSQPGQTHTTNEKLFF. The chain uses TRBV5-1 and TRBJ1-4; TRBD1 aligns across 7 bases. The CDR3 has 19 amino acids. CDR1 SGHRS and CDR2 YFSETQ come from the germline V gene. Trimming at V came to 3 bases and at J to 0 bases, leaving 14 bases not matched to a gene.

This clonotype showed up just a few times. In nucleotides, the CDR3 is TGCGCCAGCGGGAGAGGGATCCCTTCATATGAGCAGTTCTTC. This sequence encodes CASGRGIPSYEQFF. The V gene is TRBV5-1, the J gene TRBJ2-1; tentatively, D is TRBD2 (5 bases). Germline V gene lookup returns CDR1 SGHRS and CDR2 YFSETQ. The V end was cut by 7 bases, the J end by 8 bases, with 19 bases between. The CDR3 is made up of 14 amino acids.

V usage is TRBV29-1 and J usage is TRBJ2-2; D remains unclear. Trimming left V 6 bases short and J 4 bases short, with 6 bases between. The CDR3 totals 11 residues. Per germline, CDR1 SQVTM and CDR2 ANQGSEA. DNA of the CDR3: TGCAGCGTCCTAGTCACCGGGGAGCTGTTTTTT. It encodes CSVLVTGELFF.

A few counts support this clonotype. The chain has TRBV7-2 and TRBJ2-7, with TRBD1 identical over 7 bases. Germline lookup yields CDR1 SGHTA and CDR2 FQGNSA. This CDR3 is 13 amino acids long. V was pared by 5 bases and J by 2 bases, with 3 bases of the junction left unmatched. CDR3 DNA: TGTGCCAGCAGCGCTGACAGGGCCTACGAGCAGTACTTC. Protein product: CASSADRAYEQYF. The entire variable domain, with the rest obtained from reference TRBV7-2 and TRBJ2-7, is as follows: GAGVSQSPSNKVTEKGKDVELRCDPISGHTALYWYRQSLGQGLEFLIYFQGNSAPDKSGLPSDRFSAERTGGSVSTLTIQRTQQEDSAVYLCASSADRAYEQYFGPGTRLTVT.

This clonotype was seen a handful of times. Its ends do not fully match the called genes, so a read error is possible. The genes are TRBV7-8 and TRBJ2-1; no reliable D call. The CDR3 has 14 amino acids. Germline values: CDR1 SGHVS, CDR2 FQNEAQ. The CDR3 region has the DNA TGTGCCAGCAGCTTAGCGCAGAGAGACAATGAGCAGTTCTTT. This codes for CASSLAQRDNEQFF.

The table lists this clonotype with a few counts. A single base separates this from a much larger clone, so it may be a read error. The chain couples TRBV9 to TRBJ2-5; D call uncertain. CDR1 SGDLS and CDR2 YYNGEE come from the germline V gene. This CDR3 has 15 amino acids. CDR3 protein: CASSVAPSHREIQYF. CDR3 sequence (DNA): TGTGCCAGCAGCGTAGCGCCGAGTCACCGCGAGATCCAGTACTTC.

The sample holds a few counts of this clonotype. One end of the junction fails to match germline, which may point to a read error. The chain links TRBV2 to TRBJ2-5, with 7 nucleotides matching TRBD1. Judging by the DNA end, TRBJ2-7 fits better; the J call may be wrong. Looked up from germline, CDR1 is SNHLY and CDR2 is FYNNEI. There are 16 residues in the CDR3. CDR3 amino acids: CTSRRDRALGFDEQYF. As DNA, the CDR3 is TGTACCAGCAGACGCGACAGGGCCCTTGGGTTTGACGAGCAGTACTTC.

This clonotype turned up a few times. This chain uses TRBV28 with TRBJ2-1; 9 nucleotides line up with TRBD2. Germline V CDR1 and CDR2: MDHEN, SYDVKM. V lost 6 bases to trimming and J lost 5 bases; unmatched junction nucleotides: 8. This CDR3 is 15 amino acids long. The CDR3 region has the DNA TGTGCCAGCAGCAGCAGCGGGAGGAATGACAATGAGCAGTTCTTC. It yields the protein CASSSSGRNDNEQFF.

The chain uses TRBV7-2 and TRBJ1-1; possible D gene TRBD1, 5 bases. This CDR3 spans 13 amino acids. Germline V lookup: CDR1 SGHTA, CDR2 FQGNSA. Trimming took off 3 bases at V and 4 bases at J, with 9 bases between the two ends. CDR3 sequence reads: CASSFTQGTEAFF. CDR3 DNA: TGTGCCAGCAGCTTTACCCAGGGCACTGAAGCTTTCTTT.

The chain links TRBV24-1 to TRBJ2-5; TRBD1 or TRBD2 may be the D gene (6 bases each). Trimming shortened V by 5 bases and J by 5 bases, and 14 bases separated the two germline ends. CDR1 and CDR2 (germline): KGHDR, SFDVKD. The CDR3 covers 14 residues. CDR3 sequence reads: CATSAKGGRETQYF. The CDR3 nucleotides are TGTGCCACCAGTGCGAAGGGGGGCCGCGAGACCCAGTACTTC.

This clonotype appeared a few times. This chain uses TRBV28 with TRBJ2-1; D is possibly TRBD2 (6 bases). The CDR3 loop spans 18 amino acids. Germline CDR1 and CDR2: MDHEN and SYDVKM. V was clipped by 3 bases and J by 0 bases, with 18 bases between them. The DNA of the CDR3 is TGTGCCAGCAGTTTTTTCGGGGGAGCCGGGCTCTCCTACAATGAGCAGTTCTTC. It is translated as CASSFFGGAGLSYNEQFF.

The chain has TRBV6-5 and TRBJ1-6; no definite D call. Per germline, CDR1 MNHEY and CDR2 SVGAGI. Trimming took off 2 bases at V and 0 bases at J, with 8 bases between the two ends. The length of the CDR3 is 16 residues. The CDR3 spells CASSYRRSSYNSPLHF. The CDR3 DNA is TGTGCCAGCAGTTACCGGCGAAGCTCCTATAATTCACCCCTCCACTTT.

In its sample, this clonotype was seen a few times. The chain uses TRBV7-2 and TRBJ1-2; tentatively, D is TRBD1 (6 bases). Germline V gives CDR1 SGHTA, CDR2 FQGNSA. The CDR3 covers 14 residues. Trimming stripped 7 bases from V and 0 bases from J, with 12 bases between. CDR3 amino acids: CASTGTLANYGYTF. CDR3 coding DNA: TGTGCCAGCACCGGGACACTTGCTAACTATGGCTACACCTTC.

Of note for this clonotype: Relative to the germline gene, one junction end is altered; a read error may explain this. This chain connects TRBV3-1 to TRBJ2-1; 12 nucleotides agree with TRBD2. Germline CDR1 reads LGHDT; CDR2 reads YNNKEL (reference sequence). The CDR3 totals 12 residues. This chain's CDR3 is CARGTSGLTKYF. The CDR3 nucleotides read TGTGCCAGGGGGACTAGCGGGCTCACTAAGTACTTC.

This clonotype was observed a handful of times. This rearrangement joins TRBV12-3 or TRBV12-4 to TRBJ2-3, with a possible D match to TRBD2 (5 bases). The CDR3 is 15 residues long. V was cut by 1 base and J by 1 base, with 9 bases left in between. The CDR3 spells CASSLVGVGTDTQYF. The CDR3, as DNA: TGTGCCAGCAGTTTAGTGGGAGTAGGCACAGATACGCAGTATTTT.